This record concerns one TCR beta chain sequence. Its antigen is unidentified. The data were obtained in a study of shared clonotypes between healthy human individuals. Study results and caveats: What rarefaction showed was incomplete sorted-subset sequencing despite large depth. Sampling covered nothing but blood. Tissue TCR repertoires likely differ from those found in blood.

Here immunoSEQ multiplex PCR was the method, and the copy in TCRdb shows in-frame clones only, minus some. The sample lists about 380,000 clones, 90% to 97% occurring once. V gave up 5 bases and J gave up 0 bases; unmatched junction bases: 15. Germline assignment: CDR1 SGHTA and CDR2 FQGNSA. The CDR3 is made up of 18 amino acids. Sequencing was carried out using memory CD8+ T cells sorted from blood. The subset here: CD45RO+ cells pooled with CCR7-negative TemRA cells. The chain uses TRBV7-2 and TRBJ2-7; 8 bases agree with TRBD2. The TCR comes from a man aged 30-40 years in good health. CDR3 residues: CASSIRSSGRGSSYEQYF. The CDR3 nucleotides are TGTGCCAGCAGCATAAGGTCTAGCGGGCGCGGCAGCTCCTACGAGCAGTACTTC.